This entry describes one T cell receptor (beta chain). Using immunoSEQ multiplex PCR, the repertoire was profiled, and TCRdb retains in-frame clones only, with some absent. Here the sample spans 50,000 or so clones, under 90% being singletons. This entry is derived from a study of control samples from healthy donors and cancer patients. The CDR3 is made up of 15 amino acids. V gave up 6 bases and J gave up 7 bases, with 19 bases separating them. Per the germline V gene, CDR1 is MDHEN and CDR2 is SYDVKM. This rearrangement joins TRBV28 to TRBJ2-1, with D unresolved. The clonotype was recovered from a man in his sixties or seventies in good health. Input material: blood. CDR3 DNA sequence: TGTGCCAGCAGCCTACCCCTCGGACCACAGAATGAGCAGTTCTTC. It is translated as CASSLPLGPQNEQFF.